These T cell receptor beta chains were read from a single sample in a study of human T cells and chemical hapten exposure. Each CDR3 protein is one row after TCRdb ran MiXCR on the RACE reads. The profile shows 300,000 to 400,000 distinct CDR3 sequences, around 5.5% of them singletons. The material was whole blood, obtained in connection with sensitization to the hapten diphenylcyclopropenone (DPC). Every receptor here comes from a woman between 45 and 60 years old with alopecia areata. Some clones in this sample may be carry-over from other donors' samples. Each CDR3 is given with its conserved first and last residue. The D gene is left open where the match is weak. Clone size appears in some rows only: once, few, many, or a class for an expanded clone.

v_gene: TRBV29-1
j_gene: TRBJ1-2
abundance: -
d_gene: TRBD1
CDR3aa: CSVGTGGSYGYTF
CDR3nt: TGCAGCGTTGGGACAGGGGGCAGCTATGGCTACACCTTC

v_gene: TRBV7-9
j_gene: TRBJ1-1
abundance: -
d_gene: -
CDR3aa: CASSKTMAGGENTEAFF
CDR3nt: TGTGCCAGCAGCAAAACCATGGCGGGGGGCGAGAACACTGAAGCTTTCTTT

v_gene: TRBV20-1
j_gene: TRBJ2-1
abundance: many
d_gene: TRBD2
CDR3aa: CSAPGTSGYNEQFF
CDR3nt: TGCAGTGCTCCCGGGACTAGCGGATACAATGAGCAGTTCTTC

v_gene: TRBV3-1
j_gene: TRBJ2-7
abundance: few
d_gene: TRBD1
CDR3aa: CASSQEEQGSHEQYF
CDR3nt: TGTGCCAGCAGCCAAGAGGAACAGGGGAGCCACGAGCAGTACTTC

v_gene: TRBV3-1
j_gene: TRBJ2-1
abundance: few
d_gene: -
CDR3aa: CASSPSGVRYNEQFF
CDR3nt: TGTGCCAGCAGCCCCTCCGGGGTCCGCTACAATGAGCAGTTCTTC

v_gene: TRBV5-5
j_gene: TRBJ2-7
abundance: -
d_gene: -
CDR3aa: CASSLYPGGTYEQYF
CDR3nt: TGTGCCAGCAGCTTGTACCCCGGAGGGACCTACGAGCAGTACTTC

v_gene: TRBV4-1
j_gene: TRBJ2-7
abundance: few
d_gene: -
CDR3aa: CASSQEPGLPSYEQYF
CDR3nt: TGCGCCAGCAGCCAAGAGCCGGGACTGCCCTCCTACGAGCAGTACTTC

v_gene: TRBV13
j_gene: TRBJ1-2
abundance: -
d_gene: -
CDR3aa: CASSPRGPHYGYTF
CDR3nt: TGTGCCAGCAGCCCCCGAGGGCCGCACTATGGCTACACCTTC

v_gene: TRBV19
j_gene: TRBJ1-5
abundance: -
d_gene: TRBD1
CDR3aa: CASSIGDRGSNQPQHF
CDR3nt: TGTGCCAGTAGTATAGGCGACAGGGGGAGCAATCAGCCCCAGCATTTT

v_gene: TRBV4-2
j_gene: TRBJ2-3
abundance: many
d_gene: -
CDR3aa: CASSQDGGRSNTDTQYF
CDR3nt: TGTGCCAGCAGCCAAGATGGAGGGCGGTCAAACACAGATACGCAGTATTTT

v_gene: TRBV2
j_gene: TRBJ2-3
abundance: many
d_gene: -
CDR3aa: CATTASWGSDTQYF
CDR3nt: TGTGCCACCACCGCGAGTTGGGGGTCAGATACGCAGTATTTT

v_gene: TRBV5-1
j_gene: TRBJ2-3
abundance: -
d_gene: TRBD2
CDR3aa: CASSPPGAGATAQYF
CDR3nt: TGCGCCAGCAGCCCCCCTGGAGCGGGGGCGACGGCGCAGTATTTT

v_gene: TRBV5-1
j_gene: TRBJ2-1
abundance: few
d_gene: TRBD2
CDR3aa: CASSTSGRGDEQFF
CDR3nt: TGCGCCAGCAGCACGAGCGGGAGGGGCGATGAGCAGTTCTTC

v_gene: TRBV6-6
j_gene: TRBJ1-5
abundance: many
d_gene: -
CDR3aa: CASTNDRRNQPQHF
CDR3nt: TGTGCCAGCACCAATGACAGGCGGAATCAGCCCCAGCATTTT

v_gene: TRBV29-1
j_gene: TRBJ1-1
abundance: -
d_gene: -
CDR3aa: CSVVLSEAFF
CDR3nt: TGCAGCGTTGTTCTGAGTGAAGCTTTCTTT

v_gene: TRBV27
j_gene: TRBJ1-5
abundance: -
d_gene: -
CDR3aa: CASSFPWPTMRDPQHF
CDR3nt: TGTGCCAGCAGTTTCCCGTGGCCAACGATGAGAGATCCCCAGCATTTT

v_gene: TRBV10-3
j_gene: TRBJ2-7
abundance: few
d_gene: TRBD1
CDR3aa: CAIRTGVAGYEQYF
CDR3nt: TGTGCCATCAGAACAGGGGTTGCAGGCTACGAGCAGTACTTC

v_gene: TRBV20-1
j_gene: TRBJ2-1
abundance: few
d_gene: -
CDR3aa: CSARLVDEQFF
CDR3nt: TGCAGTGCTAGACTGGTTGATGAGCAGTTCTTC

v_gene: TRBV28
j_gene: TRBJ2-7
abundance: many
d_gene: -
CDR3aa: CASSSPDSYEQYF
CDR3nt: TGTGCCAGCAGTTCGCCTGACAGCTACGAGCAGTACTTC

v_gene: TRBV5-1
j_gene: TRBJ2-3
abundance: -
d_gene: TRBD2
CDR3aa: CASSPGGSTPSTDTQYF
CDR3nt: TGCGCCAGCAGCCCGGGGGGGTCAACCCCCTCCACAGATACGCAGTATTTT

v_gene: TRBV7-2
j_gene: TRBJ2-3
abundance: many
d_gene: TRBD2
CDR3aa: CASSWSAGGGTDTQYF
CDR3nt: TGTGCCAGCAGCTGGAGCGCCGGGGGAGGGACAGATACGCAGTATTTT

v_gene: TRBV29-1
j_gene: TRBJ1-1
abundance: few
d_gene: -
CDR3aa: CSVFLPGPLEAFF
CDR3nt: TGCAGCGTTTTCCTTCCGGGACCCCTTGAAGCTTTCTTT

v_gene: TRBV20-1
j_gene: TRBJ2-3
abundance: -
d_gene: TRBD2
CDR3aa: CSAPLGGGYADTQYF
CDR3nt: TGCAGTGCCCCACTCGGGGGAGGGTATGCAGATACGCAGTATTTT

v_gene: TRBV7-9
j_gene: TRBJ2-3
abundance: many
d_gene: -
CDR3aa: CASSSVLASTDTQYF
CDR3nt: TGTGCCAGCAGCTCGGTTTTAGCGAGCACAGATACGCAGTATTTT

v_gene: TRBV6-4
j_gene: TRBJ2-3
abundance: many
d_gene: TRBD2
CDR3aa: CASRRSGGPGDTQYF
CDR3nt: TGTGCCAGCAGACGTTCGGGGGGGCCAGGGGATACGCAGTATTTT

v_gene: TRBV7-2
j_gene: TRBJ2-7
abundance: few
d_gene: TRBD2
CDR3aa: CASSLTSGTSLTYEQYF
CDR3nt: TGTGCCAGCAGCTTAACGTCCGGGACTAGCCTCACCTACGAGCAGTACTTC

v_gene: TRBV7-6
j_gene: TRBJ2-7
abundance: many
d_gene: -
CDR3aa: CASSLGGLGSYEQYF
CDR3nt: TGTGCCAGCAGCTTAGGGGGGCTGGGATCCTACGAGCAGTACTTC

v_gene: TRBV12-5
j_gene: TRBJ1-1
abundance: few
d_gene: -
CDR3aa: CASGLNPRNTEAFF
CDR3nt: TGTGCTAGTGGTTTGAACCCCAGGAACACTGAAGCTTTCTTT

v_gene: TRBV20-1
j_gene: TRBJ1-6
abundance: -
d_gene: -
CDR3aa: CSARPPGADNSPLHF
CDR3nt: TGCAGTGCTAGACCCCCAGGGGCGGATAATTCACCCCTCCACTTT

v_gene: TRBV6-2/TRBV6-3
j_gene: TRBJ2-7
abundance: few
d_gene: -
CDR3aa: CASSSMHPEQYF
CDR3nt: TGTGCCAGCAGTTCAATGCATCCCGAGCAGTACTTC

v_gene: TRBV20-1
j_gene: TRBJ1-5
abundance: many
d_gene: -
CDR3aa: CSASGESNQPQHF
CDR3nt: TGCAGTGCCTCAGGTGAAAGCAATCAGCCCCAGCATTTT

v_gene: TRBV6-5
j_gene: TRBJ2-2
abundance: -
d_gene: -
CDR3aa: CASSYGFWATGELFF
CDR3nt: TGTGCCAGCAGTTACGGGTTCTGGGCCACCGGGGAGCTGTTTTTT

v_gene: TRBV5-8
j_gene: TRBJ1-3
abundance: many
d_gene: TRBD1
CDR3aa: CASTRTGVGNTIYF
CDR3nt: TGTGCCAGCACCCGTACAGGGGTCGGAAACACCATATATTTT

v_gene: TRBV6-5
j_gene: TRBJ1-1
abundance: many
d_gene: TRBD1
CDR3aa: CASSFQGARTEAFF
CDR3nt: TGTGCCAGCAGTTTCCAGGGGGCTCGTACTGAAGCTTTCTTT

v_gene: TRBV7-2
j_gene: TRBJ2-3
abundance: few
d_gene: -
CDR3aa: CASRSEADTQYF
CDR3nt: TGTGCCAGCAGGTCCGAGGCAGATACGCAGTATTTT

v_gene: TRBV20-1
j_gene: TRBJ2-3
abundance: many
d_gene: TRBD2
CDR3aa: CSASVTSGGVTQYF
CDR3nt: TGCAGTGCTAGTGTGACTAGCGGGGGGGTGACGCAGTATTTT

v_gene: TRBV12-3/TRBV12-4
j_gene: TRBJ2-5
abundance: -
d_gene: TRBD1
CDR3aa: CASSLGQAVETQYF
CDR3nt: TGTGCCAGCAGTCTCGGACAGGCGGTTGAGACCCAGTACTTC

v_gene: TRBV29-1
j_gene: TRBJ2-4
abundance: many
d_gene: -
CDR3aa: CSVTGDLAKNIQYF
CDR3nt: TGCAGCGTTACAGGAGATCTAGCCAAAAACATTCAGTACTTC

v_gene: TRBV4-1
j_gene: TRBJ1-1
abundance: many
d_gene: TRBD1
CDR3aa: CASSQAGQGMRSNTEAFF
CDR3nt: TGCGCCAGCAGCCAAGCCGGACAGGGAATGAGGAGTAACACTGAAGCTTTCTTT

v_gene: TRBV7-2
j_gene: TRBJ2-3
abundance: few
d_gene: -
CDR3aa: CASSLGGDRLTDTQYF
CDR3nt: TGTGCCAGCAGCTTAGGCGGGGACAGACTAACAGATACGCAGTATTTT

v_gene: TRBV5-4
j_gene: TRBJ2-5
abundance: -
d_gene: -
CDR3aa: CASSLQGAETQYF
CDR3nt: TGTGCCAGCAGTTTACAGGGAGCCGAGACCCAGTACTTC

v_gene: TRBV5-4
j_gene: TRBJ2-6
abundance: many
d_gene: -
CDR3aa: CASSLGVSGANVLTF
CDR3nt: TGTGCCAGCAGCCTAGGGGTCTCTGGGGCCAACGTCCTGACTTTC

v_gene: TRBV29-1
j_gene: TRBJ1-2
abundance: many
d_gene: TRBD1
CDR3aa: CSAEGDRGRSRGGYTF
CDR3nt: TGCAGCGCCGAGGGGGACAGGGGCCGCAGTCGGGGAGGCTACACCTTC

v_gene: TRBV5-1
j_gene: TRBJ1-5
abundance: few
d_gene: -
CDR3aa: CASSPEGGYNQPQHF
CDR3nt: TGCGCCAGCAGCCCGGAAGGCGGGTACAATCAGCCCCAGCATTTT

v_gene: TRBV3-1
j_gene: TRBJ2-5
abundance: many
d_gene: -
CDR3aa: CASSHQPDSQETQYF
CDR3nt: TGTGCCAGCAGCCACCAACCCGACAGCCAAGAGACCCAGTACTTC

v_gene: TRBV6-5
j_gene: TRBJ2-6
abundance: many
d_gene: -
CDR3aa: CASSPHLGANVLTF
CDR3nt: TGTGCCAGCAGTCCTCATCTTGGGGCCAACGTCCTGACTTTC

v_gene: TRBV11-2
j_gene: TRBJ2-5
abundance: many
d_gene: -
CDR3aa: CASSLGLYQETQYF
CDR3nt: TGTGCCAGCAGCTTGGGACTTTACCAAGAGACCCAGTACTTC

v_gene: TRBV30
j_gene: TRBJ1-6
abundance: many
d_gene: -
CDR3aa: CASTTDFNSPLHF
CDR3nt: TGTGCCTCAACGACAGATTTTAATTCACCCCTCCACTTT

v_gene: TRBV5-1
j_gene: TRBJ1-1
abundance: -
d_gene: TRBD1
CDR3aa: CASTAGGGNTEAFF
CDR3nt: TGCGCCAGTACAGCAGGGGGAGGGAACACTGAAGCTTTCTTT

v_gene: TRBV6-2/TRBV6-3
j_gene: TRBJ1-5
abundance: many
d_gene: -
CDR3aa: CASSPRTAAQPQHF
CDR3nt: TGTGCCAGCAGTCCGAGGACAGCCGCTCAGCCCCAGCATTTT

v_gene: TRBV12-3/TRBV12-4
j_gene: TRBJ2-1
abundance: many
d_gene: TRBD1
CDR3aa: CASSDTGGPYNEQFF
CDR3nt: TGTGCCAGCAGTGACACAGGGGGCCCCTACAATGAGCAGTTCTTC

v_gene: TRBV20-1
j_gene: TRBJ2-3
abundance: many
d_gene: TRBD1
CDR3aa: CSARDHSTTWDRGTDTQYF
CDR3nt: TGCAGTGCTAGAGACCATTCTACGACATGGGACAGGGGGACAGATACGCAGTATTTT

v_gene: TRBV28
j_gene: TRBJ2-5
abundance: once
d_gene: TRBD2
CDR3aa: CASSEPGLAGGPGETQYF
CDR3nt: TGTGCCAGCAGTGAACCGGGACTAGCGGGAGGGCCAGGAGAGACCCAGTACTTC

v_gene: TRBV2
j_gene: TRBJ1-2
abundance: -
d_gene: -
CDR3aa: CASSPPTGGYGYTF
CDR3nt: TGTGCCAGCAGCCCCCCGACAGGCGGCTATGGCTACACCTTC

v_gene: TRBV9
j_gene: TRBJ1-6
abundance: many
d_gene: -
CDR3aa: CASSVAVGQSPLHF
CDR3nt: TGTGCCAGCAGCGTAGCGGTAGGGCAATCACCCCTCCACTTT

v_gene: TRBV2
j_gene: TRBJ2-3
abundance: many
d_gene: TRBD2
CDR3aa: CASSPTKAGAVTDTQYF
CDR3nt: TGTGCCAGCAGTCCGACAAAAGCGGGAGCTGTAACAGATACGCAGTATTTT

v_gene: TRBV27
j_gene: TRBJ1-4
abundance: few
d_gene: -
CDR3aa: CASSLNRPNEKLFF
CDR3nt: TGTGCCAGCAGTTTAAACAGGCCTAATGAAAAACTGTTTTTT